These 10 T cell receptor beta chains were all obtained from the same sample, sequenced in a study of blood T cells in healthy people across ages. A second roughly 6 to 11 cycle PCR used barcoded and J-beta primers. Using its own MiXCR run on the 5' RACE reads, TCRdb lists one record per CDR3 protein. This sample has just over 800,000 distinct CDR3 sequences, with around 62% found just once. Sequences were obtained from blood. All receptors derive from a man aged 30 to 45 in good health.

Comment on this clonotype: The germline gene is not matched at one end of the junction; a read error may be the cause. The chain recombines TRBV6-2 or TRBV6-3 with TRBJ2-7; D ambiguous. Germline V gene data show CDR1 as MNHEY and CDR2 as SVGEGT. This CDR3 has 12 amino acids. The CDR3 DNA follows: TGTACCAGCAGTTATTCCCTCTACGAGCAGTACTTC. Protein product: CTSSYSLYEQYF.

The V and J genes are TRBV10-3 and TRBJ1-6; D possibly corresponds to TRBD1 (5 bases). The CDR3 totals 13 residues. V was cut by 8 bases and J by 7 bases, with 12 bases left in between. The germline V gene encodes CDR1 ENHRY and CDR2 SYGVKD. The CDR3 DNA reads TGTGCCATCGGTCAGGGAAAGAATTCACCCCTCCACTTT. Translating gives CAIGQGKNSPLHF.

The rearrangement links TRBV24-1 to TRBJ1-2; D is perhaps TRBD1 (6 bases). The germline V gene encodes CDR1 KGHDR and CDR2 SFDVKD. Trimming cost V 3 bases and J 3 bases, with 10 bases left between them. The CDR3 length is 14 residues. This chain's CDR3 is CATSDTTGYYGYTF. The CDR3 bases are TGTGCCACCAGTGATACAACAGGGTACTATGGCTACACCTTC.

The V gene is TRBV20-1, the J gene TRBJ1-2; TRBD1 matches 8 bases. Germline loops: CDR1 DFQATT, CDR2 SNEGSKA (reference sequence). CDR3 size: 13 residues. Germline trimming cut 4 bases from V and 8 bases from J; bases unmatched to any gene: 9. The CDR3 DNA follows: TGCAGTGCTACCTCGGACAGGGAGTGGGGCTACACCTTC. It codes for CSATSDREWGYTF.

The gene calls are TRBV27 and TRBJ2-1; the D call may be TRBD1 or TRBD2 (6 bases each). This CDR3 region has 16 residues. The germline gives CDR1 MNHEY, CDR2 SMNVEV (reference sequence). Between the trimmed V and J ends, which lost 4 bases and 1 base, there was a span of 14 bases. The CDR3 region has the DNA TGTGCCAGCAGTTGGACGGGGGCTCTTTCCTACAATGAGCAGTTCTTC. As protein: CASSWTGALSYNEQFF.

This clonotype came up once. The chain uses TRBV12-3 or TRBV12-4 and TRBJ1-1; D perhaps matches TRBD1 (5 bases). The V end lost 9 bases, the J end lost 0 bases, and 17 bases lay between the germline ends. The CDR3 totals 15 residues. The CDR3 region has the DNA TGTGCCAGTAAACCCGGAGGGACGGTGAACACTGAAGCTTTCTTT. This sequence encodes CASKPGGTVNTEAFF.

This clonotype was observed many times. The V gene is TRBV12-3 or TRBV12-4, the J gene TRBJ1-5, with D possibly matching TRBD1 (6 bases). The CDR3 runs 15 residues. V lost 3 bases and J lost 7, with 16 bases in between. CDR3 residues: CASSFLGGGGQPQHF. The CDR3 DNA reads TGTGCCAGCAGTTTTTTGGGGGGCGGTGGGCAGCCCCAGCATTTT.

This clonotype was counted only a few times. The genes are TRBV5-1 and TRBJ2-3; 7 bases line up with TRBD1. The V gene's germline CDR1 is SGHRS and CDR2 YFSETQ. This CDR3 region has 17 residues. V shed 4 bases and J 3 bases; nucleotides not matched to a gene: 14. The CDR3 reads CASSGNHRGYVTDTQYF. The CDR3 DNA reads as TGCGCCAGCAGCGGGAATCACAGGGGCTACGTGACAGATACGCAGTATTTT.

This clonotype has just a few counts. The chain links TRBV15 to TRBJ2-5, with TRBD1 matching 9 bases. The DNA end is a closer match to TRBJ2-7, so the J assignment may be wrong. Germline lookup yields CDR1 LNHNV and CDR2 YYDKDF (reference sequence). The CDR3 contains 15 residues. For the CDR3, the DNA is TGTGCCACCAGCCCCTGGGGACAGGGTATTTACGAGCAGTACTTC. It specifies CATSPWGQGIYEQYF.

This chain links TRBV20-1 with TRBJ2-1; D is possibly TRBD1 (6 bases). From germline, CDR1 is DFQATT and CDR2 SNEGSKA (reference sequence). The V end was cut by 3 bases, the J end by 7 bases, with 19 bases between. CDR3 length equals 15 residues. CDR3 bases: TGCAGTGCTAGGGTCCCCCAACAGGGCGGTAATGAGCAGTTCTTC. This sequence encodes CSARVPQQGGNEQFF.